Reported below is one T cell receptor beta chain. Antigen: not known. TCRdb fed the 5' RACE reads into MiXCR, producing one record per CDR3 protein. The table records about 57,000 distinct CDR3 sequences, 12% of them present only once. Trimming took 2 bases from V and 3 from J; bases not matched to a gene: 6. This CDR3 is 16 amino acids long. Per the germline V gene, CDR1 is LGHNA and CDR2 is YSLEER. The data stem from a study of T-cell memory formation after mild COVID-19. Study-wide context: Largely donor-specific TCR clusters were found.

Study conclusions and caveats: Researchers report contracting CD4+ clones mostly in CM and EM, with CD8+ clones in EMRA. Clones that got smaller from day 15 to 85 had even CD4/CD8, while clones growing later tipped toward CD4+.

The origin of this receptor is a young man who had mild COVID-19 (a few samples of this study predate the infection). Cell type and time point are not known. The rearrangement uses TRBV4-3 and TRBJ2-3; TRBD2 aligns across 9 bases. The specimen sequenced was PBMCs or a T cell subset sorted from them (not recorded which). CDR3 region: CASSQKGLARTDTQYF. The DNA for the CDR3 is TGCGCCAGCAGCCAAAAAGGACTAGCGAGAACAGATACGCAGTATTTT.